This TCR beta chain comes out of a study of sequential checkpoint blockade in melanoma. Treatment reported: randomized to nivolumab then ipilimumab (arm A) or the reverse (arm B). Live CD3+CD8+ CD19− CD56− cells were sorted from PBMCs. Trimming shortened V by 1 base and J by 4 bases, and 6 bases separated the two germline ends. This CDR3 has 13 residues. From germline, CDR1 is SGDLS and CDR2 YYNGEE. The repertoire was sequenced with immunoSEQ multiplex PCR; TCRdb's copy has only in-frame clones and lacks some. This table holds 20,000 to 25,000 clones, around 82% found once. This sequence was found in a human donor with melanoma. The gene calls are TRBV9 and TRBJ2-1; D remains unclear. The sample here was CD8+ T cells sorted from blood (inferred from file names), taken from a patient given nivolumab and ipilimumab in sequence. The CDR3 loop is CASSVSQYNEQFF. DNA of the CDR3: TGTGCCAGCAGCGTATCCCAATACAATGAGCAGTTCTTC.